Here is one T cell receptor beta chain with its context. Its specificity is not known. These data are taken from a study of blood T cells in healthy people across ages. Points from the study as a whole: Estimates of diversity drawn from one million T cells were considered underestimates.

Per the germline V gene, CDR1 is MNHEY and CDR2 is SMNVEV (reference sequence). The V end lost 5 bases, the J end lost 0 bases, and 14 bases lay between the germline ends. The CDR3 contains 17 residues. A J-beta primer mix and a sample-barcoded 5' primer were used in a second PCR of about 6 to 12 cycles. A single record per CDR3 protein comes from TCRdb applying MiXCR to the 5' RACE reads. The data hold 1.5 million to 2 million distinct CDR3 sequences, with roughly a third observed a single time. Input material: blood. The receptor was isolated from a woman in her twenties or thirties in good health. The chain is built from TRBV27 and TRBJ1-6; no firm D call. This CDR3 reads CASSPNPRTSYNSPLHF. The CDR3 region has the DNA TGTGCCAGCAGTCCGAATCCGAGAACCTCCTATAATTCACCCCTCCACTTT.